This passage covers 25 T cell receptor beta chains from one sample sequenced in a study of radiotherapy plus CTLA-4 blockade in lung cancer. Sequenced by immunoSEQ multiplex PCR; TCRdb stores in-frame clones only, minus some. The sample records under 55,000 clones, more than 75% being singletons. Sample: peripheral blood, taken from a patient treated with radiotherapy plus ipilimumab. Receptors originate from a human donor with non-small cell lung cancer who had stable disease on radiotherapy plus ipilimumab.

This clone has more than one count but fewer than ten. CDR3 region: CASSERPYPTDTQYF. CDR3 nucleotide sequence: TGTGCCAGCAGTGAGAGGCCCTACCCCACAGATACGCAGTATTTT. The chain has TRBV6-1 and TRBJ2-3; D unclear. Germline lookup yields CDR1 MNHNS and CDR2 SASEGT. V was cut by 3 bases and J by 2 bases, with 12 bases left in between. The length of the CDR3 is 15 residues.

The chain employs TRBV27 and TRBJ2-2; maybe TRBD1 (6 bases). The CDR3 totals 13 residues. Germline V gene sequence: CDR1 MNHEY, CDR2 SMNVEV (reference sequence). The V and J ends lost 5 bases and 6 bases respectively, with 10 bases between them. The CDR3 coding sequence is TGTGCCAGCAGTCCTAACAGGGCCGGGGAGCTGTTTTTT. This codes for CASSPNRAGELFF.

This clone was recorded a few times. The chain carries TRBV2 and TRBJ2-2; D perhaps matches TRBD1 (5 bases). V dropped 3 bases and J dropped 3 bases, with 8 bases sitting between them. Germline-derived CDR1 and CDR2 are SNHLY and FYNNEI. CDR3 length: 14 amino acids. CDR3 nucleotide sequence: TGTGCCAGCAGTGACCACAGGCACACCGGGGAGCTGTTTTTT. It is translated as CASSDHRHTGELFF.

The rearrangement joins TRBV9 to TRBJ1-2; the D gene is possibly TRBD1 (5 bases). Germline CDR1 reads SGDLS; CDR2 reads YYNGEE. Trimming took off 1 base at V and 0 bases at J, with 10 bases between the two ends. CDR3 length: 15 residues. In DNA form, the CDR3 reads TGTGCCAGCAGCGTAACTGACAGTGCTAACTATGGCTACACCTTC. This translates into CASSVTDSANYGYTF.

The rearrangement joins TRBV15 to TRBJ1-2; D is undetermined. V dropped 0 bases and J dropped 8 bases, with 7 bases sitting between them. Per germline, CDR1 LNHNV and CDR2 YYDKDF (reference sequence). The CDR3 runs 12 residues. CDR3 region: CATSRDVAGYTF. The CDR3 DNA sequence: TGTGCCACCAGCAGAGATGTGGCCGGCTACACCTTC.

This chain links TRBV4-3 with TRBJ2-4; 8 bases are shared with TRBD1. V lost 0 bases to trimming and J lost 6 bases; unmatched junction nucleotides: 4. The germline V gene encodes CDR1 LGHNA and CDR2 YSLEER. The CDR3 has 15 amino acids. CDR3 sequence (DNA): TGCGCCAGCAGCCAAGATTCAGGGGGCAGAAACATTCAGTACTTC. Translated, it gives CASSQDSGGRNIQYF.

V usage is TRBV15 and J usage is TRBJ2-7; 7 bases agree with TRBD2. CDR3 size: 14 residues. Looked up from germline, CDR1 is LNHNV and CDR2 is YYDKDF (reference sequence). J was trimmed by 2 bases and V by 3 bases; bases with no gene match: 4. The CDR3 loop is CATSRGLSTYEQYF. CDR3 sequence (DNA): TGTGCCACCAGCAGGGGACTATCAACCTACGAGCAGTACTTC.

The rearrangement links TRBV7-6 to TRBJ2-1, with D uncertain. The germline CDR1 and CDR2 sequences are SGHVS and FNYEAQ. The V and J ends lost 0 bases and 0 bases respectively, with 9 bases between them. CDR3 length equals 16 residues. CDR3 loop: CASSLAGSSSYNEQFF. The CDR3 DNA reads TGTGCCAGCAGCTTAGCCGGGTCAAGCTCCTACAATGAGCAGTTCTTC.

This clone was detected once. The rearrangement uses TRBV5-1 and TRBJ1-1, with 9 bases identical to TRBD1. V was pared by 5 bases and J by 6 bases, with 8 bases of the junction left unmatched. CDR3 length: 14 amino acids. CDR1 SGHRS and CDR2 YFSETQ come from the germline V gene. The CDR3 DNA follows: TGCGCCAGCAGGTATAGACAGGGGGAGGCTGAAGCTTTCTTT. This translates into CASRYRQGEAEAFF. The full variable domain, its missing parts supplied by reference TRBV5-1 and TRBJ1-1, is KAGVTQTPRYLIKTRGQQVTLSCSPISGHRSVSWYQQTPGQGLQFLFEYFSETQRNKGNFPGRFSGRQFSNSRSEMNVSTLELGDSALYLCASRYRQGEAEAFFGQGTRLTVV.

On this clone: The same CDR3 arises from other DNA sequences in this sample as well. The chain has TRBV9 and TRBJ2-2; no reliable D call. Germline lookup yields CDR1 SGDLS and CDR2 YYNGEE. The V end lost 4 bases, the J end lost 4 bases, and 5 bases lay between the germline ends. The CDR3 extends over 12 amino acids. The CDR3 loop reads CASSLFTGELFF. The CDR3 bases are TGTGCCAGCAGCCTCTTCACCGGGGAGCTGTTTTTT. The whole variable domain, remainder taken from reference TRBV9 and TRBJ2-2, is DSGVTQTPKHLITATGQRVTLRCSPRSGDLSVYWYQQSLDQGLQFLIQYYNGEERAKGNILERFSAQQFPDLHSELNLSSLELGDSALYFCASSLFTGELFFGEGSRLTVL.

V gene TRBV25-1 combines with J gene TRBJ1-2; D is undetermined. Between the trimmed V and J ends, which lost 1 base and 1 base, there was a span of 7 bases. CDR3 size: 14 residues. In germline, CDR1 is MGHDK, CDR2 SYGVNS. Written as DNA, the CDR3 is TGTGCCAGCAGTGAATTCGGGGATAACTATGGCTACACCTTC. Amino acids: CASSEFGDNYGYTF.

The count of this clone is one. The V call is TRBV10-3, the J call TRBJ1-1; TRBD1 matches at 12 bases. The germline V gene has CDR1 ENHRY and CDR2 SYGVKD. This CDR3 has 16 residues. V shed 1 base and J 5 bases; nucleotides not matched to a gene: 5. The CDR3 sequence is CAISELGQGARTEAFF. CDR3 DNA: TGTGCCATCAGTGAGTTGGGACAGGGGGCGAGGACTGAAGCTTTCTTT.

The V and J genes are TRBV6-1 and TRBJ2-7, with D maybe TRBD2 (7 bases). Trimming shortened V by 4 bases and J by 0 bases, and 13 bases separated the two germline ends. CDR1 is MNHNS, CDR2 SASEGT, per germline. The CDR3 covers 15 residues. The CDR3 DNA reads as TGTGCCAGCAGTGCAAGGGGGGGGCTCTCCTACGAGCAGTACTTC. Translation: CASSARGGLSYEQYF.

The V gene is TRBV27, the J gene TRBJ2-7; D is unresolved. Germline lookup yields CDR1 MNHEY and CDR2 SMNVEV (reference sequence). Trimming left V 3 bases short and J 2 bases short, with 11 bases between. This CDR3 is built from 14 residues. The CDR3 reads CASSFGLPPYEQYF. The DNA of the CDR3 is TGTGCCAGCAGTTTTGGGCTCCCTCCCTACGAGCAGTACTTC.

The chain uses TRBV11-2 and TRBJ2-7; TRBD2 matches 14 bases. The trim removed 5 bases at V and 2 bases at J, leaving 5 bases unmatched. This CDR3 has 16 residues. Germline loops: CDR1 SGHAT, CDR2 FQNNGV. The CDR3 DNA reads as TGTGCCAGCAGCCCGGGACTAGCGGGAGCACCCTACGAGCAGTACTTC. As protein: CASSPGLAGAPYEQYF.

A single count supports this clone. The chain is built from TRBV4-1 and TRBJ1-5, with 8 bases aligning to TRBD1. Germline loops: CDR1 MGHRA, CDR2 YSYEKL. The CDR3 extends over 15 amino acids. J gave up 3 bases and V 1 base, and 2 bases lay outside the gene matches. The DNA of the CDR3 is TGCGCCAGCAGCCAAGGGGACAGGCCCAATCAGCCCCAGCATTTT. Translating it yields CASSQGDRPNQPQHF.

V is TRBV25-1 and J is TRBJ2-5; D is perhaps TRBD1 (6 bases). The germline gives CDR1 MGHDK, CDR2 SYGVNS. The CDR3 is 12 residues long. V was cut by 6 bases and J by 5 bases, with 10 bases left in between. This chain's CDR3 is CASRTGWETQYF. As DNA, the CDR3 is TGTGCCAGCAGAACAGGGTGGGAGACCCAGTACTTC. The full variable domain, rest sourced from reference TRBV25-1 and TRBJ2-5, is EADIYQTPRYLVIGTGKKITLECSQTMGHDKMYWYQQDPGMELHLIHYSYGVNSTEKGDLSSESTVSRIRTEHFPLTLESARPSHTSQYLCASRTGWETQYFGPGTRLLVL.

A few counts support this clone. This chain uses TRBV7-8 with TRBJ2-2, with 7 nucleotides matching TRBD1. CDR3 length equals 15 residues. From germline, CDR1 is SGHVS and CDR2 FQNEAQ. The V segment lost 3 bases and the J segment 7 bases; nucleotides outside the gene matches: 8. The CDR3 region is CASSFKDRASGELFF. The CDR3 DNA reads TGTGCCAGCAGCTTCAAAGACAGGGCCAGCGGGGAGCTGTTTTTT.

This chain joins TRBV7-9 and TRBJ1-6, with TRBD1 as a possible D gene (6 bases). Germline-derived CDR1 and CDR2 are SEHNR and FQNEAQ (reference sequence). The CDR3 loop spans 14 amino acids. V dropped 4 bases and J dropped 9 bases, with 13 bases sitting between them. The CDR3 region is CASSYDRIGSPLHF. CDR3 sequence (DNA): TGTGCCAGCAGCTACGACAGGATTGGTTCACCCCTCCACTTT.

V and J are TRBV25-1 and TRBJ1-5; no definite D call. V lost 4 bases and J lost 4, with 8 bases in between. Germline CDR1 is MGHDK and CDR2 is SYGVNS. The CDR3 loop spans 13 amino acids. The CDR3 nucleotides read TGTGCCAGCAGTGGGGCGGGAAATCAGCCCCAGCATTTT. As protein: CASSGAGNQPQHF.

Here the CDR3 DNA reads TGTGCCAGCAGCCCCGGGACTAGCGGGACAGGCGCGCAGTATTTT. Translated, it gives CASSPGTSGTGAQYF. V is TRBV7-6 and J is TRBJ2-3; TRBD2 agrees at 13 bases. The CDR3 length is 15 residues. The V segment lost 5 bases and the J segment 10 bases; nucleotides outside the gene matches: 9. Germline V gene sequence: CDR1 SGHVS, CDR2 FNYEAQ.

CDR3 in DNA: TGTGCCAGCAGCGCCGGGACAGCCCGGACTAGCGAGTTCTTC. Amino acid sequence: CASSAGTARTSEFF. V is TRBV9 and J is TRBJ2-1, with 9 positions matching TRBD2. The V gene end was trimmed by 3 bases and the J gene end by 14 bases; junction bases not matched to a gene: 12. Germline assignment: CDR1 SGDLS and CDR2 YYNGEE. The length of the CDR3 is 14 residues. Complete variable domain (other parts from reference TRBV9 and TRBJ2-1): DSGVTQTPKHLITATGQRVTLRCSPRSGDLSVYWYQQSLDQGLQFLIQYYNGEERAKGNILERFSAQQFPDLHSELNLSSLELGDSALYFCASSAGTARTSEFFGPGTRLTVL.

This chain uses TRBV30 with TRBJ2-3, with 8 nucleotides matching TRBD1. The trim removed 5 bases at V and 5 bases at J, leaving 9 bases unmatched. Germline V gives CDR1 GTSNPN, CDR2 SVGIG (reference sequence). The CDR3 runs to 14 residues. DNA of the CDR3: TGTGCCTGGGACACTGGACAGGGAATAGATACGCAGTATTTT. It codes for CAWDTGQGIDTQYF.

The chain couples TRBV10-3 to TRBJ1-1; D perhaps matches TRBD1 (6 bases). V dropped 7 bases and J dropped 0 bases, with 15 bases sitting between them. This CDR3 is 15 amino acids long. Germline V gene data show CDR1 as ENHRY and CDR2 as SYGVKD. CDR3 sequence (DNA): TGTGCCATCATTATACGGACAGACATGAACACTGAAGCTTTCTTT. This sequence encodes CAIIIRTDMNTEAFF.

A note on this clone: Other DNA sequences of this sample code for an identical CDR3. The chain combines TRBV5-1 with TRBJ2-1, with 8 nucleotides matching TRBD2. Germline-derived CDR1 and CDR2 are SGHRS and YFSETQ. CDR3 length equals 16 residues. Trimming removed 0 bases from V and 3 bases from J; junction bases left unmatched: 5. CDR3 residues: CASSLEAGVFYNEQFF. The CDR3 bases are TGCGCCAGCAGCTTGGAAGCGGGAGTCTTCTACAATGAGCAGTTCTTC.